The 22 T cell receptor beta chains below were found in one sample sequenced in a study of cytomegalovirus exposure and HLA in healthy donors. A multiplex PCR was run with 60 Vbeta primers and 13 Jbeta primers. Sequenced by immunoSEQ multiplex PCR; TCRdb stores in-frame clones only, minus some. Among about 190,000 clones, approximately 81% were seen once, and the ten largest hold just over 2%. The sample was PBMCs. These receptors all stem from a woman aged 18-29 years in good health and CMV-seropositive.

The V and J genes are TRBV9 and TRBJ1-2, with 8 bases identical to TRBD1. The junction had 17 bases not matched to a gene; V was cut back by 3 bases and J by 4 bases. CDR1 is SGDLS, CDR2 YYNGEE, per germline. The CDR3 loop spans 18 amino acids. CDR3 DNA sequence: TGTGCCAGCAGCGCATTTCCGCAGGCTGGACAGGGTGTCTATGGCTACACCTTC. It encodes CASSAFPQAGQGVYGYTF.

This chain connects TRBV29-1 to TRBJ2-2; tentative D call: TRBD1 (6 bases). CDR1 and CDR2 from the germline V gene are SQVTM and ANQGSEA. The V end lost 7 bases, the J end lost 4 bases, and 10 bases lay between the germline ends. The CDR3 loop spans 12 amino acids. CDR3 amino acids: CSGGQITGELFF. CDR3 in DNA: TGCAGCGGGGGGCAAATCACCGGGGAGCTGTTTTTT.

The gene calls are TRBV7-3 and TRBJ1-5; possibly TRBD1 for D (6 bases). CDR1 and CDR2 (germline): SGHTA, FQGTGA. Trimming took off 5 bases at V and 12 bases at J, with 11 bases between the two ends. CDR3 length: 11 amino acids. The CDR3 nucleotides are TGTGCCAGCAGCCCCGAGGGGGTCCAGCATTTT. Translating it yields CASSPEGVQHF.

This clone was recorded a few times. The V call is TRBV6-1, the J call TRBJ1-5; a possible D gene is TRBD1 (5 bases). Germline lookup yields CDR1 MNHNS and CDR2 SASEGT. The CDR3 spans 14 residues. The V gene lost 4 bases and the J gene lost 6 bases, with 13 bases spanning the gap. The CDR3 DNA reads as TGTGCCAGCAGTGTTGGCGGGGCCGCTCAGCCCCAGCATTTT. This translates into CASSVGGAAQPQHF.

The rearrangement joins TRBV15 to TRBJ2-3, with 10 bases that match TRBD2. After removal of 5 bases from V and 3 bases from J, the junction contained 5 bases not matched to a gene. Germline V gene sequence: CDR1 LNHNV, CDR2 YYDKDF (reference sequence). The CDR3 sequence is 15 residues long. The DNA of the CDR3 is TGTGCCACCAGCGGGCTAGCGGGGGTGACAGATACGCAGTATTTT. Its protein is CATSGLAGVTDTQYF.

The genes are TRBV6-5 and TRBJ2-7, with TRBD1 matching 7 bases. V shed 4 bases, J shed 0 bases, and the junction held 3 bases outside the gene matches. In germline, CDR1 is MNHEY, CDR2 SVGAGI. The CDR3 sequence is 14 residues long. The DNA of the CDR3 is TGTGCCAGCAGTTCTGGGGACAGCTCCTACGAGCAGTACTTC. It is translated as CASSSGDSSYEQYF.

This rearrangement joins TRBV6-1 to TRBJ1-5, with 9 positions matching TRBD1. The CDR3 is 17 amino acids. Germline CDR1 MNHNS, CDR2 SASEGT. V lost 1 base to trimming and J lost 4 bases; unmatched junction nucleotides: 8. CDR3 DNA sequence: TGTGCCAGCAGTGAAGGGTGGGGGACAGGGAGGAATCAGCCCCAGCATTTT. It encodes CASSEGWGTGRNQPQHF.

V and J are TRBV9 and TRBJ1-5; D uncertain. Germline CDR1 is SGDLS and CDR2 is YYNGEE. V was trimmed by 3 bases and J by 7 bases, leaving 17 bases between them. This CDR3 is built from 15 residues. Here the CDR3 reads CASSAGGTSGQPQHF. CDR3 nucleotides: TGTGCCAGCAGCGCAGGAGGTACCAGCGGGCAGCCCCAGCATTTT.

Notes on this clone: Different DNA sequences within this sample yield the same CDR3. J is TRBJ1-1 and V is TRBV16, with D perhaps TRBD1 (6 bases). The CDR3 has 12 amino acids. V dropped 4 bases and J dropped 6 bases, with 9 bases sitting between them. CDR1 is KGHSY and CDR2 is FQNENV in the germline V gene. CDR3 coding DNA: TGTGCCAGCAGCCCACAGGGTCCTGAAGCTTTCTTT. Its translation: CASSPQGPEAFF.

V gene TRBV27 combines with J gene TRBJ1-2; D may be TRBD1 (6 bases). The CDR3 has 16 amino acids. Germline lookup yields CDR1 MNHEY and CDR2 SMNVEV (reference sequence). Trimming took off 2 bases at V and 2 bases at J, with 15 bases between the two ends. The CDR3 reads CASSLSLGGANYGYTF. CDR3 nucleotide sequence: TGTGCCAGCAGTTTAAGCCTTGGGGGCGCAAACTATGGCTACACCTTC.

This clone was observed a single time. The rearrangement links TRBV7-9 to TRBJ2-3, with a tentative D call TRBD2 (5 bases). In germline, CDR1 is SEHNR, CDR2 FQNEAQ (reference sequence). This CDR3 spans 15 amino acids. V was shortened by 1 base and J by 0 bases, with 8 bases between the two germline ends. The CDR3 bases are TGTGCCAGCAGCTTAGTACCGGGGAGCACAGATACGCAGTATTTT. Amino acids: CASSLVPGSTDTQYF.

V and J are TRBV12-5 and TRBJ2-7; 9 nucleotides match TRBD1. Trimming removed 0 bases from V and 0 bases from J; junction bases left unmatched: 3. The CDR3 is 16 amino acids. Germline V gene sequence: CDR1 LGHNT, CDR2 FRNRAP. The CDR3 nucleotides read TGTGCTAGTGGTTTGGTACTGGGACAGGGCTCCTACGAGCAGTACTTC. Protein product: CASGLVLGQGSYEQYF. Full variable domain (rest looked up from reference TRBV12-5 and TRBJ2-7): DARVTQTPRHKVTEMGQEVTMRCQPILGHNTVFWYRQTMMQGLELLAYFRNRAPLDDSGMPKDRFSAEMPDATLATLKIQPSEPRDSAVYFCASGLVLGQGSYEQYFGPGTRLTVT.

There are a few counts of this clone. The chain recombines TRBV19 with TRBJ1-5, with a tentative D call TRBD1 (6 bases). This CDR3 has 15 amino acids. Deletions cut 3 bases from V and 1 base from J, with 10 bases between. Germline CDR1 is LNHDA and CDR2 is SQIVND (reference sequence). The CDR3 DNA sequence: TGTGCCAGTAGTATGGCAGGGGAAAGCAATCAGCCCCAGCATTTT. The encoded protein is CASSMAGESNQPQHF.

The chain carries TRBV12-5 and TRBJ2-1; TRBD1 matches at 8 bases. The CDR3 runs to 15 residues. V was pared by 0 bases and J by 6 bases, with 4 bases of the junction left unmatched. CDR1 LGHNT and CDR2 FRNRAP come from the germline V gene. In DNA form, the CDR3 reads TGTGCTAGTGGTTTGGTAGTCAGGGGGCTCAATGAGCAGTTCTTC. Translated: CASGLVVRGLNEQFF.

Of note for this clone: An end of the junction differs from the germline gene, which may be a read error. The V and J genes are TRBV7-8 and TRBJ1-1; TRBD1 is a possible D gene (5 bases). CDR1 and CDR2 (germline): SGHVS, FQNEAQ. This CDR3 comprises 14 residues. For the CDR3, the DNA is TGTGCCGGCAGCTTATTGGGGGGAAACACTGAAGCTTTCTTT. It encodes CAGSLLGGNTEAFF.

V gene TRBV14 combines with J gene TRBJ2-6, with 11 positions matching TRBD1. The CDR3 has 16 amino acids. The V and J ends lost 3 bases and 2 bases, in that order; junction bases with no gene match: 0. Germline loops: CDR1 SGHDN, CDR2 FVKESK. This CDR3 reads CASSQGQGAGANVLTF. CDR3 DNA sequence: TGTGCCAGCAGCCAGGGACAGGGGGCTGGGGCCAACGTCCTGACTTTC.

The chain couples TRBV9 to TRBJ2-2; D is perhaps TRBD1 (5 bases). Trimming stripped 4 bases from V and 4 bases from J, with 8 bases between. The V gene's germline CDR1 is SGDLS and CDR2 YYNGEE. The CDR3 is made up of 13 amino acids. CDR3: CASSQGGTGELFF. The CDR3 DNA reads TGTGCCAGCAGCCAGGGTGGCACCGGGGAGCTGTTTTTT.

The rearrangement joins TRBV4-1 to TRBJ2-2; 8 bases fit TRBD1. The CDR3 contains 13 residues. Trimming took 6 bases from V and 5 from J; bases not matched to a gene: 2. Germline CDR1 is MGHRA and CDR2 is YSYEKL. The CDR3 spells CASRRTGTGELFF. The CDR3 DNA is TGCGCCAGCAGGCGGACAGGGACCGGGGAGCTGTTTTTT.

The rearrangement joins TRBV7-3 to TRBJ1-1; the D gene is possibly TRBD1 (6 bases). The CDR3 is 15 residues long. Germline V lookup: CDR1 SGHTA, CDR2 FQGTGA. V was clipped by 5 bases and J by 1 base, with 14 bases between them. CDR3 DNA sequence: TGTGCCAGCAGCGCGGGGGGCAGGGGGAACACTGAAGCTTTCTTT. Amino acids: CASSAGGRGNTEAFF. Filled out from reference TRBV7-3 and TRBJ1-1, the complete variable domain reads GAGVSQTPSNKVTEKGKYVELRCDPISGHTALYWYRQSLGQGPEFLIYFQGTGAADDSGLPNDRFFAVRPEGSVSTLKIQRTERGDSAVYLCASSAGGRGNTEAFFGQGTRLTVV.

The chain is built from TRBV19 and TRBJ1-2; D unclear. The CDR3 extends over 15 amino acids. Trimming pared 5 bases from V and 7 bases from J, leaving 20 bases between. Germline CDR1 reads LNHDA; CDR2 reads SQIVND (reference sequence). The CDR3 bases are TGTGCCAGTAGTCTCCCCCGGACTATCGGGGTTGGCTACACCTTC. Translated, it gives CASSLPRTIGVGYTF.

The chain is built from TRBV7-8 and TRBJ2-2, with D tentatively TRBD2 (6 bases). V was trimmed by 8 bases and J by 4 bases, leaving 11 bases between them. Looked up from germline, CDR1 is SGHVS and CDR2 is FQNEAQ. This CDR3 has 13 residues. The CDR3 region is CASLGGRTGELFF. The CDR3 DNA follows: TGTGCCAGCTTGGGGGGTCGCACCGGGGAGCTGTTTTTT.

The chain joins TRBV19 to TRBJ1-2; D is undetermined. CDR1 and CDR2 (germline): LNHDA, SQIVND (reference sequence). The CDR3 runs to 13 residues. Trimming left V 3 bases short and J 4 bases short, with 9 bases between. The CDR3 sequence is CASSMTGIYGYTF. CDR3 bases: TGTGCCAGTAGTATGACGGGGATCTATGGCTACACCTTC. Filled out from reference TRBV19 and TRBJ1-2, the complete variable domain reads DGGITQSPKYLFRKEGQNVTLSCEQNLNHDAMYWYRQDPGQGLRLIYYSQIVNDFQKGDIAEGYSVSREKKESFPLTVTSAQKNPTAFYLCASSMTGIYGYTFGSGTRLTVV.